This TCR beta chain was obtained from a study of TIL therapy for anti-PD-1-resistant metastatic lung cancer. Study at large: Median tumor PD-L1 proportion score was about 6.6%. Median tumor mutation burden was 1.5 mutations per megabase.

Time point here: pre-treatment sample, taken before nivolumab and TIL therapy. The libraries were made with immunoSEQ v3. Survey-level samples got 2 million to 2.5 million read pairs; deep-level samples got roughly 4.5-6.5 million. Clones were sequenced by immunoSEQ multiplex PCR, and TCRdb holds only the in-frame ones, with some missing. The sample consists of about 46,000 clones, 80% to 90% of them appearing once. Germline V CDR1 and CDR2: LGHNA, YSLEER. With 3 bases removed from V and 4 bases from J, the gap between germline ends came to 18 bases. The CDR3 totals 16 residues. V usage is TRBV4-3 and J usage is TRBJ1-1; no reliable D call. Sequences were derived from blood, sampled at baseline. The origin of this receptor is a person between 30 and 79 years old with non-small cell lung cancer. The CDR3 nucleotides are TGCGCCAGCAGCCAGATTATTGGGCGCTCAGGCACTGAAGCTTTCTTT. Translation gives CASSQIIGRSGTEAFF.